The 5 T cell receptor beta chains listed next were all sequenced from one sample in a study of blood T cells in healthy people across ages. Combining a sample-barcoded 5' primer with a J-beta primer mix, a second PCR ran for about 6 to 12 cycles. Via MiXCR, TCRdb re-called the 5' RACE reads, giving one row per CDR3 protein. This sample carries 1,500,000 or so distinct CDR3 sequences, approximately 43% of them seen once, and the ten largest clones take about 3.8%. The sequencing sample was made of blood. The source is a woman aged 18-29 years in good health.

The chain carries TRBV7-2 and TRBJ1-5; 7 nucleotides agree with TRBD1. Germline V lookup: CDR1 SGHTA, CDR2 FQGNSA. This CDR3 is built from 14 residues. The trim removed 1 base at V and 9 bases at J, leaving 6 bases unmatched. CDR3 DNA sequence: TGTGCCAGCAGCTTAGGACAGGGTGATGGGCCCCAGCATTTT. Translating it yields CASSLGQGDGPQHF.

J is TRBJ1-2 and V is TRBV4-3; D unclear. V lost 4 bases, J lost 2 bases, and 11 bases lay in between. Germline CDR1 LGHNA, CDR2 YSLEER. CDR3 length: 14 amino acids. CDR3 DNA sequence: TGCGCCAGCAGCCCAGCAAGCTCAAACTATGGCTACACCTTC. It specifies CASSPASSNYGYTF.

This clonotype showed up many times. The rearrangement joins TRBV7-6 to TRBJ2-3, with 9 bases matching TRBD2. Germline loops: CDR1 SGHVS, CDR2 FNYEAQ. J lost 1 base, V lost 2 bases, and 7 bases had no gene match. There are 17 residues in the CDR3. The CDR3: CASSLSSSGVGTDTQYF. CDR3 nucleotides: TGTGCCAGCAGCTTATCGTCTAGCGGGGTGGGCACAGATACGCAGTATTTT.

This clonotype was recorded a few times. The chain joins TRBV29-1 to TRBJ2-1; D remains ambiguous. Matching the DNA end better, TRBJ2-7 makes the J call doubtful. In germline, CDR1 is SQVTM, CDR2 ANQGSEA. There are 13 residues in the CDR3. CDR3 sequence (DNA): TGCAGCGTTGTAGGCAGATACTACAATGAGCAGTACTTC. Protein product: CSVVGRYYNEQYF.

This clonotype was observed a handful of times. The rearrangement links TRBV5-6 to TRBJ1-6; 8 bases are a match to TRBD1. Germline V lookup: CDR1 SGHDT, CDR2 YYEEEE. V was pared by 4 bases and J by 7 bases, with 4 bases of the junction left unmatched. This CDR3 spans 14 amino acids. As DNA, the CDR3 is TGTGCCAGCAGCCCAGGGGGCCGGAATTCACCCCTCCACTTT. Encoded protein: CASSPGGRNSPLHF.